The 26 T cell receptor beta chains presented below share a single source sample, sequenced in a study of siplizumab effects on memory and regulatory T cells. TCRdb keeps only in-frame clones here, not all; method: immunoSEQ multiplex PCR. The top ten clones hold under 20% of a sample with about 85,000 clones, 95% of them seen once. Sequenced input: CD8+ T cells sorted from blood. The receptor set was obtained from a human donor in good health.

This chain uses TRBV27 with TRBJ2-1; 7 positions agree with TRBD2. Germline CDR1 reads MNHEY; CDR2 reads SMNVEV (reference sequence). The CDR3 is 14 amino acids. Trimming cost V 10 bases and J 9 bases; bases outside gene matches: 15. CDR3 region: CATEMGEGLFEQFF. The CDR3 DNA is TGTGCCACCGAAATGGGGGAGGGCCTGTTTGAGCAGTTCTTC.

V gene TRBV4-1 combines with J gene TRBJ2-3; no clear D. V was trimmed by 6 bases and J by 4 bases, leaving 17 bases between them. Per germline, CDR1 MGHRA and CDR2 YSYEKL. The CDR3 extends over 15 amino acids. CDR3 loop: CASSDLVGTADTQYF. In nucleotides, the CDR3 is TGCGCCAGCAGTGATTTGGTAGGAACGGCAGATACGCAGTATTTT.

The chain joins TRBV7-8 to TRBJ1-2; D not resolved. Germline CDR1 is SGHVS and CDR2 is FQNEAQ. This CDR3 spans 13 amino acids. V was cut by 4 bases and J by 5 bases, with 11 bases left in between. The CDR3 loop reads CASSSTGGYGYTF. In DNA form, the CDR3 reads TGTGCCAGCAGCTCTACGGGTGGTTATGGCTACACCTTC.

J is TRBJ2-4 and V is TRBV19, with TRBD1 matching over 7 bases. After removal of 0 bases from V and 3 bases from J, the junction contained 5 bases not matched to a gene. The CDR3 consists of 16 residues. Germline assignment: CDR1 LNHDA and CDR2 SQIVND (reference sequence). The CDR3 DNA reads as TGTGCCAGTAGTATAGACGCCAGACAGGGCAAAAACATTCAGTACTTC. Translation: CASSIDARQGKNIQYF.

V usage is TRBV4-1 and J usage is TRBJ2-5, with D maybe TRBD2 (5 bases). V was trimmed by 1 base and J by 5 bases, leaving 17 bases between them. The CDR3 contains 16 residues. Germline V gives CDR1 MGHRA, CDR2 YSYEKL. CDR3 in DNA: TGCGCCAGCAGCCAAGTTAGGCTCGGCGGGTCGGAGACCCAGTACTTC. Its translation is CASSQVRLGGSETQYF.

The chain employs TRBV7-9 and TRBJ1-2, with 10 bases aligning to TRBD1. The germline V gene encodes CDR1 SEHNR and CDR2 FQNEAQ (reference sequence). The CDR3 is 13 amino acids. The trim removed 5 bases at V and 5 bases at J, leaving 2 bases unmatched. For the CDR3, the DNA is TGTGCCAGCAGCGGGACAGGGGAGTATGGCTACACCTTC. It codes for CASSGTGEYGYTF.

With respect to this clone: Additional DNA sequences in this sample encode the identical CDR3. The chain is built from TRBV7-2 and TRBJ2-3, with D maybe TRBD2 (6 bases). The germline V gene has CDR1 SGHTA and CDR2 FQGNSA. The V end was cut by 5 bases, the J end by 5 bases, with 17 bases between. The CDR3 extends over 15 amino acids. CDR3 loop: CASSLPRDFQDTQYF. The DNA for the CDR3 is TGTGCCAGCAGCCTTCCCCGGGACTTCCAAGATACGCAGTATTTT.

The chain recombines TRBV5-1 with TRBJ2-1; D might be TRBD2 (5 bases). With 3 bases removed from V and 2 bases from J, the gap between germline ends came to 15 bases. This CDR3 contains 16 residues. CDR1 and CDR2 from the germline V gene are SGHRS and YFSETQ. CDR3 protein: CASSWAGGPTYNEQFF. CDR3 DNA: TGCGCCAGCAGCTGGGCAGGCGGGCCAACCTACAATGAGCAGTTCTTC.

This sequence joins TRBV27 and TRBJ1-5; perhaps TRBD1 as D (5 bases). CDR1 is MNHEY, CDR2 SMNVEV, per germline (reference sequence). The CDR3 has 14 residues. Trimming shortened V by 3 bases and J by 2 bases, and 8 bases separated the two germline ends. The CDR3 sequence is CASSFGAGNQPQHF. The DNA of the CDR3 is TGTGCCAGCAGTTTTGGGGCGGGCAATCAGCCCCAGCATTTT.

The gene calls are TRBV27 and TRBJ2-3, with 13 bases matching TRBD2. The CDR3 is 16 amino acids. Per germline, CDR1 MNHEY and CDR2 SMNVEV (reference sequence). The V and J ends lost 3 bases and 6 bases, in that order; junction bases with no gene match: 6. CDR3 nucleotide sequence: TGTGCCAGCAGTTTCCAACTAGCGGGAGGGCCCGATACGCAGTATTTT. It is translated as CASSFQLAGGPDTQYF.

In its sample, this clone was seen once. The junction departs from the called germline gene at one end, perhaps through a read error. This chain joins TRBV5-3 and TRBJ2-1; 9 nucleotides align to TRBD1. TRBV5-3 counts as an open reading frame of uncertain function. This CDR3 comprises 14 residues. The CDR3 loop reads CASSFGTGLYEQFF. The CDR3 bases are TGTGCCAGCAGCTTCGGGACAGGGTTGTATGAGCAGTTCTTC.

The chain joins TRBV4-2 to TRBJ2-7; 9 positions agree with TRBD2. CDR1 and CDR2 (germline): LGHNA, YNFKEQ. V shed 0 bases and J 6 bases; nucleotides not matched to a gene: 12. The CDR3 consists of 17 residues. The CDR3 region has the DNA TGTGCCAGCAGCCAAGATCAAAGCGGCGGGAGGGCCTTCGAGCAGTACTTC. As protein: CASSQDQSGGRAFEQYF.

The V call is TRBV19, the J call TRBJ2-1; weak D call: TRBD2 (5 bases). Germline V CDR1 and CDR2: LNHDA, SQIVND (reference sequence). This CDR3 region has 15 residues. The V end lost 4 bases, the J end lost 0 bases, and 10 bases lay between the germline ends. As DNA, the CDR3 is TGTGCCAGTAGTAGGTGGGAGAGCTCCTACAATGAGCAGTTCTTC. Translation gives CASSRWESSYNEQFF.

The rearrangement uses TRBV5-6 and TRBJ2-7; possibly TRBD2 for D (5 bases). The germline gives CDR1 SGHDT, CDR2 YYEEEE. V was pared by 4 bases and J by 3 bases, with 17 bases between. CDR3 length: 15 amino acids. The CDR3: CASSPSPQALYEQYF. The CDR3 DNA sequence: TGTGCCAGCAGCCCTAGCCCCCAGGCCCTCTACGAGCAGTACTTC.

This chain uses TRBV6-1 with TRBJ1-1; 9 nucleotides line up with TRBD1. J gave up 5 bases and V 6 bases, and 4 bases lay outside the gene matches. Germline V gene sequence: CDR1 MNHNS, CDR2 SASEGT. The CDR3 length is 13 residues. The CDR3 loop reads CASRDRGGTEAFF. CDR3 sequence (DNA): TGTGCCAGCAGGGACAGGGGAGGGACTGAAGCTTTCTTT.

The chain is built from TRBV19 and TRBJ2-7; possibly TRBD2 for D (6 bases). In germline, CDR1 is LNHDA, CDR2 SQIVND (reference sequence). CDR3 length equals 11 residues. With 10 bases removed from V and 6 bases from J, the gap between germline ends came to 13 bases. The CDR3 is CATHGGREQYF. CDR3 nucleotides: TGTGCCACCCACGGGGGACGCGAGCAGTACTTC.

This chain joins TRBV5-6 and TRBJ2-7; 14 positions agree with TRBD2. Trimming removed 3 bases from V and 6 bases from J; junction bases left unmatched: 2. The CDR3 runs to 14 residues. CDR1 SGHDT and CDR2 YYEEEE come from the germline V gene. The CDR3 here is CASSSGLAGVEQYF. The CDR3 region has the DNA TGTGCCAGCAGCTCGGGACTAGCGGGAGTCGAGCAGTACTTC.

This sequence joins TRBV13 and TRBJ2-1, with D perhaps matching TRBD1 (6 bases). Trimming cost V 2 bases and J 9 bases, with 20 bases left between them. Germline CDR1 and CDR2: PRHDT and FYEKMQ (reference sequence). This CDR3 comprises 16 residues. In nucleotides, the CDR3 is TGTGCCAGCAGCTTAAAGGCCCTCGGGACAACCCCTGAGCAGTTCTTC. Its protein product is CASSLKALGTTPEQFF.

This rearrangement joins TRBV5-1 to TRBJ1-5; TRBD1 is a possible D gene (5 bases). Germline lookup yields CDR1 SGHRS and CDR2 YFSETQ. The CDR3 is 15 residues long. Between the trimmed V and J ends, which lost 3 bases and 4 bases, there was a span of 14 bases. DNA for the CDR3: TGCGCCAGCAGCTATAACGGACACCCGAATCAGCCCCAGCATTTT. Amino acids: CASSYNGHPNQPQHF.

The chain couples TRBV19 to TRBJ1-2, with 7 bases that match TRBD1. This CDR3 is built from 15 residues. Germline-derived CDR1 and CDR2 are LNHDA and SQIVND (reference sequence). Trimming took 5 bases from V and 8 from J; bases not matched to a gene: 14. CDR3 sequence: CASSLTWGQMNGYTF. DNA for the CDR3: TGTGCCAGTAGTTTGACGTGGGGACAGATGAACGGCTACACCTTC. Combining the CDR3 with reference TRBV19 and TRBJ1-2 gives the whole variable domain DGGITQSPKYLFRKEGQNVTLSCEQNLNHDAMYWYRQDPGQGLRLIYYSQIVNDFQKGDIAEGYSVSREKKESFPLTVTSAQKNPTAFYLCASSLTWGQMNGYTFGSGTRLTVV.

This chain uses TRBV6-5 with TRBJ1-5; 8 bases map to TRBD1. The V gene end was trimmed by 6 bases and the J gene end by 9 bases; junction bases not matched to a gene: 7. The CDR3 loop spans 13 amino acids. Germline V CDR1 and CDR2: MNHEY, SVGAGI. The CDR3 sequence: CASRTGVGWPQHF. The CDR3 nucleotides are TGTGCCAGCAGGACAGGGGTGGGTTGGCCCCAGCATTTT.

The chain carries TRBV19 and TRBJ2-7; 7 nucleotides match TRBD1. After removal of 1 base from V and 0 bases from J, the junction contained 3 bases not matched to a gene. The CDR3 extends over 15 amino acids. Per the germline V gene, CDR1 is LNHDA and CDR2 is SQIVND (reference sequence). CDR3 residues: CASSIVSGGSYEQYF. The CDR3 region has the DNA TGTGCCAGTAGTATAGTTTCAGGGGGCTCCTACGAGCAGTACTTC.

J is TRBJ2-7 and V is TRBV2; 7 bases match TRBD1. The CDR3 is 15 amino acids. The ends lost 5 bases at V and 2 bases at J; junction bases unmatched: 9. Germline CDR1 SNHLY, CDR2 FYNNEI. This CDR3 reads CASSPGTENTYEQYF. CDR3 DNA: TGTGCCAGCAGTCCGGGGACAGAAAATACCTACGAGCAGTACTTC.

This chain joins TRBV2 and TRBJ2-1; D perhaps matches TRBD2 (6 bases). V was pared by 0 bases and J by 6 bases, with 18 bases between. The CDR3 covers 17 residues. CDR1 is SNHLY and CDR2 is FYNNEI in the germline V gene. CDR3 sequence: CASSEAEGRGSRNEQFF. CDR3 nucleotides: TGTGCCAGCAGTGAAGCGGAGGGGAGAGGGTCCCGCAATGAGCAGTTCTTC.

The rearrangement links TRBV10-2 to TRBJ2-7; tentatively, D is TRBD1 (6 bases). Looked up from germline, CDR1 is WSHSY and CDR2 is SAAADI. V was cut by 2 bases and J by 5 bases, with 16 bases left in between. The CDR3 is 15 amino acids. The CDR3 loop reads CASSERDTIGDEQYF. The CDR3 bases are TGCGCCAGCAGTGAGCGGGACACCATTGGAGACGAGCAGTACTTC.

V and J are TRBV27 and TRBJ2-2, with 10 bases fitting TRBD2. From germline, CDR1 is MNHEY and CDR2 SMNVEV (reference sequence). V lost 0 bases to trimming and J lost 0 bases; unmatched junction nucleotides: 4. The CDR3 loop spans 18 amino acids. The CDR3 DNA is TGTGCCAGCAGTTTATCCCTCGGACTAGCGGCGAACACCGGGGAGCTGTTTTTT. This translates into CASSLSLGLAANTGELFF.